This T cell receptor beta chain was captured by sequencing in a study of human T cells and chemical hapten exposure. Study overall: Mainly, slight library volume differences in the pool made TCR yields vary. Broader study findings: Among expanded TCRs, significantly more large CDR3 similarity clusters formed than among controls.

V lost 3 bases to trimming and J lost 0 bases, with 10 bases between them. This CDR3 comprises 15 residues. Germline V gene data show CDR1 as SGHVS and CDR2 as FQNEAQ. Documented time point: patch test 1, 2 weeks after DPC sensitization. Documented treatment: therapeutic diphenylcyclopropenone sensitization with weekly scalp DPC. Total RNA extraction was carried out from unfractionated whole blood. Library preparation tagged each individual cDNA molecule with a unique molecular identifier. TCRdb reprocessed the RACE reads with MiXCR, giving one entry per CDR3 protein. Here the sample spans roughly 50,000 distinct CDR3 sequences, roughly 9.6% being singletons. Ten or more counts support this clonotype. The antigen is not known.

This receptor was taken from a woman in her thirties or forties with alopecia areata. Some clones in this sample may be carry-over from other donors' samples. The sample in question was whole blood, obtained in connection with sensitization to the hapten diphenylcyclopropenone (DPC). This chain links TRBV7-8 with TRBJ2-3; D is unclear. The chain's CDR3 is CASSFSARSTDTQYF. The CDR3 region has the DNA TGTGCCAGCAGCTTCTCGGCGAGGAGCACAGATACGCAGTATTTT.